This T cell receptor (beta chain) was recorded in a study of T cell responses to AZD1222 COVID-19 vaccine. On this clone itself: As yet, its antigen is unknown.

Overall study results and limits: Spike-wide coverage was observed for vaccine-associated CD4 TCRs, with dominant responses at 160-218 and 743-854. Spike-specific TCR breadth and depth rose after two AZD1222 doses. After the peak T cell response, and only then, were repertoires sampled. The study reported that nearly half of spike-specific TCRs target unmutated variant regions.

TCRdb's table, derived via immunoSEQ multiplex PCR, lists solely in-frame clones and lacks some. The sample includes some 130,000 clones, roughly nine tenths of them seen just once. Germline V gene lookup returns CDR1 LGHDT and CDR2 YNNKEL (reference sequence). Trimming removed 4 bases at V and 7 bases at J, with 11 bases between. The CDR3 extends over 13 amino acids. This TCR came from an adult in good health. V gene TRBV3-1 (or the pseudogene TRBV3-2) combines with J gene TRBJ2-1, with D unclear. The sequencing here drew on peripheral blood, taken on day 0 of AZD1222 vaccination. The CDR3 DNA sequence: TGTGCCAGCAGCCCCCGTTGGCAGAATGAGCAGTTCTTC. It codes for CASSPRWQNEQFF.